A single sample is the source of the 13 T cell receptor beta chains below, sequenced in a study of CXCR3-negative and CXCR3-positive naive CD8 T cells. UMI-labeled 5' RACE yielded the TRB cDNA libraries. Following a re-call of the 5' RACE reads, TCRdb has one entry per CDR3 protein and lacks DNA. The sample includes 46,000 or so distinct CDR3 sequences. Sequences were obtained from naive CXCR3- CD8+ T cells from blood. Subset here: CD45RO-CCR7+CD27+CD95- naive CD8+ T cells lacking CXCR3 (TNR3-). The receptors stem from a human donor in good health. Some clones in this sample may be carry-over from other donors' samples.

J is TRBJ2-1 and V is TRBV29-1; TCRdb lists TRBD1, though no DNA is available to test this call. This CDR3 is built from 15 residues. Germline V lookup: CDR1 SQVTM, CDR2 ANQGSEA. The CDR3 sequence is CSARGGGLSYNEQFF.

This chain connects TRBV6-5 to TRBJ1-5. This CDR3 spans 13 amino acids. Germline loops: CDR1 MNHEY, CDR2 SVGAGI. The CDR3: CASSETVGQPQHF.

The chain carries TRBV20-1 and TRBJ2-2; absent DNA, TCRdb's TRBD1 call cannot be checked. The germline V gene encodes CDR1 DFQATT and CDR2 SNEGSKA (reference sequence). The CDR3 extends over 14 amino acids. CDR3 sequence: CSATPRANTGELFF.

The V call is TRBV12-3 or TRBV12-4, the J call TRBJ2-5; the D call from TCRdb, TRBD1, cannot be confirmed without DNA. The length of the CDR3 is 13 residues. CDR3 amino acids: CATSGGSQETQYF.

The genes are TRBV14 and TRBJ2-3. The CDR3 totals 16 residues. From germline, CDR1 is SGHDN and CDR2 FVKESK. Here the CDR3 reads CASSTSEILFTDTQYF.

In terms of frequency, this clonotype is medium-sized (0.01 to 0.1%). J is TRBJ2-3 and V is TRBV28. The CDR3 is made up of 14 amino acids. Germline V gene data show CDR1 as MDHEN and CDR2 as SYDVKM. The CDR3 loop is CATVDRLATDTQYF.

J is TRBJ1-5 and V is TRBV28. The CDR3 loop spans 16 amino acids. The germline CDR1 and CDR2 sequences are MDHEN and SYDVKM. The CDR3 protein is CASSLYAAGRNQPQHF. Looking up the rest from reference TRBV28 and TRBJ1-5 gives the full variable domain: DVKVTQSSRYLVKRTGEKVFLECVQDMDHENMFWYRQDPGLGLRLIYFSYDVKMKEKGDIPEGYSVSREKKERFSLILESASTNQTSMYLCASSLYAAGRNQPQHFGDGTRLSIL.

J is TRBJ2-7 and V is TRBV21-1; no DNA is available, so the TRBD1 call from TCRdb remains unchecked. TRBV21-1 is a pseudogene. The CDR3 has 15 residues. The CDR3 loop is CASSKVEKTGYEQYF.

This CDR3 is CASSYEDGVSYGYTF. The chain is built from TRBV28 and TRBJ1-2. The CDR3 is 15 amino acids. Germline V lookup: CDR1 MDHEN, CDR2 SYDVKM.

The CDR3 protein is CASSWGQSYEQYF. This chain connects TRBV27 to TRBJ2-7; TCRdb picks TRBD1, but there is no DNA to check that call. The germline V gene has CDR1 MNHEY and CDR2 SMNVEV (reference sequence). The CDR3 length is 13 residues.

The rearrangement links TRBV15 to TRBJ1-6. CDR1 is LNHNV and CDR2 is YYDKDF in the germline V gene (reference sequence). The CDR3 loop spans 12 amino acids. The chain's CDR3 is CATSREDSPLHF.

This chain links TRBV19 with TRBJ1-1; the D call of TRBD1 rests on TCRdb alone, since no DNA is present to check it. The CDR3 contains 14 residues. Germline V gene data show CDR1 as LNHDA and CDR2 as SQIVND (reference sequence). The CDR3 loop is CASNDVTGFTEAFF.

V is TRBV5-1 and J is TRBJ2-3; there is no DNA to check the TCRdb D call of TRBD1. This CDR3 has 15 amino acids. Germline CDR1 is SGHRS and CDR2 is YFSETQ. The CDR3 reads CASSKPGTSSDTQYF.